The sequence of this TCR beta chain was determined in a study of CD8 T cells in ankylosing spondylitis. Regarding the study as a whole: Reports say disease-linked clones showed up significantly more in matched ankylosing spondylitis synovial fluid. Characteristic of ankylosing spondylitis blood, it appeared, was a TCR beta motif comprising roughly 8 highly homologous variants. Disease-linked clones bore a CD8+ phenotype, appearing relatively rarely in peripheral blood. Reactive arthritis synovial fluid and blood were previously reported to contain some motif variants.

Preparation of TCR beta libraries was done by quantitative 5'-RACE with molecular barcodes. One entry per CDR3 protein, called by TCRdb with MiXCR from the 5' RACE reads. The data contain about 540,000 distinct CDR3 sequences, approximately 12% of them singletons. V dropped 2 bases and J dropped 6 bases, with 15 bases sitting between them. The CDR3 extends over 14 amino acids. CDR1 SGHDT and CDR2 YYEEEE come from the germline V gene. A note on this clonotype: As yet, its antigen is unknown.

This sequence was found in a male donor with ankylosing spondylitis. This rearrangement joins TRBV5-6 to TRBJ2-7, with D perhaps TRBD2 (5 bases). Source material: blood, either unsorted or a sorted T cell fraction (not recorded which). This CDR3 is CASSFPLSGTEQYF. The CDR3 bases are TGTGCCAGCAGCTTCCCGCTCTCGGGAACCGAGCAGTACTTC.